These 25 T cell receptor beta chains originate from one sample sequenced in a study of shared clonotypes between healthy human individuals (dated by TCRdb to 2020 to 2021). The receptor library was made with the immunoSEQ multiplex PCR assay. In its TCRdb copy, this immuneACCESS table keeps in-frame sequences only and misses some clones. Where compared with another copy, unresolved V genes explain less than half of these, and the others have no known cause. In this sample the table shows about 1.9 million clones, roughly 93% of which occur a single time. Jointly, the top ten make up around 1.7% of the sample. CD8 naive samples consisted of CD45RO-negative cells that were positively selected for CCR7, yielding a CD45RA+CCR7+ population without TemRA cells. The sequencing sample was made of naive CD8+ T cells from PBMCs. In light of the paper, this sample's cell subset or site label describes: CD45RA+CCR7+. All receptors come from a man between 18 and 35 years old in good health. Some clones in this sample may be carry-over from other donors' samples.

The chain carries TRBV4-1 and TRBJ2-7; TRBD2 aligns across 9 bases. After removal of 8 bases from V and 1 base from J, the junction contained 15 bases not matched to a gene. CDR3 length: 17 amino acids. Germline CDR1 MGHRA, CDR2 YSYEKL. The CDR3 nucleotides are TGCGCCAGCCGCTCGTCTTACGAGACTAGCGGATCCTACGAGCAGTACTTC. Translated: CASRSSYETSGSYEQYF.

Comment on this clone: A single base separates this from a much larger clone, so it may be a read error. V and J are TRBV6-5 and TRBJ1-1; unclear D gene. CDR1 is MNHEY, CDR2 SVGAGI, per germline. V lost 5 bases and J 1 base, leaving 2 bases between the germline ends. CDR3 length: 11 amino acids. In nucleotides, the CDR3 is TGTGCCAGCAGTGAGAACACTGAAGCTTTCTTT. Translated: CASSENTEAFF.

The chain recombines TRBV19 with TRBJ2-2; D is possibly TRBD1 (6 bases). The CDR3 is 17 residues long. Between the trimmed V and J ends, which lost 6 bases and 6 bases, there was a span of 23 bases. Germline V gene sequence: CDR1 LNHDA, CDR2 SQIVND (reference sequence). This CDR3 reads CASSLRQVSGGAGELFF. The CDR3 DNA sequence: TGTGCCAGTAGCTTGAGACAGGTCTCAGGAGGCGCCGGGGAGCTGTTTTTT.

The rearrangement links TRBV5-4 to TRBJ1-5; 9 nucleotides match TRBD1. The germline V gene has CDR1 SGHNT and CDR2 YYREEE (reference sequence). The CDR3 length is 16 residues. V trimming: 4 bases; J trimming: 0 bases; junction bases outside the gene matches: 5. The CDR3 is CASSLRTGDSNQPQHF. The CDR3 DNA reads as TGTGCCAGCAGCCTCAGGACAGGGGATAGCAATCAGCCCCAGCATTTT.

Points on this clone: This CDR3 is also generated by other DNA sequences in the sample. This chain uses TRBV4-3 with TRBJ2-1, with TRBD2 identical over 8 bases. Germline V lookup: CDR1 LGHNA, CDR2 YSLEER. With 1 base clipped from V and 4 bases from J, the junction kept 3 bases outside the gene matches. The length of the CDR3 is 15 residues. The CDR3 here is CASSQASGPYNEQFF. DNA of the CDR3: TGCGCCAGCAGCCAAGCTAGCGGGCCTTACAATGAGCAGTTCTTC.

The chain carries TRBV6-4 and TRBJ2-7; D is undetermined. Trimming took off 5 bases at V and 6 bases at J, with 14 bases between the two ends. This CDR3 spans 13 amino acids. The germline V gene has CDR1 MRHNA and CDR2 SNTAGT. The CDR3 loop reads CASSYSPVGEQYF. In DNA, the CDR3 is TGTGCCAGCAGTTATAGCCCCGTGGGCGAGCAGTACTTC.

The chain joins TRBV19 to TRBJ2-3; D gene unclear. Deletions cut 0 bases from V and 5 bases from J, with 15 bases between. CDR3 size: 16 residues. Per germline, CDR1 LNHDA and CDR2 SQIVND (reference sequence). For the CDR3, the DNA is TGTGCCAGTAGTATAGATAGGTGGGCAGAAGGAGATACGCAGTATTTT. Translated, it gives CASSIDRWAEGDTQYF.

J is TRBJ2-1 and V is TRBV27, with TRBD1 as a possible D gene (6 bases). With 2 bases removed from V and 1 base from J, the gap between germline ends came to 12 bases. The CDR3 extends over 16 amino acids. Germline V gene sequence: CDR1 MNHEY, CDR2 SMNVEV (reference sequence). The CDR3 is CASSLGPGTSYNEQFF. The CDR3 nucleotides are TGTGCCAGCAGTTTAGGGCCCGGGACATCCTACAATGAGCAGTTCTTC.

Notes on this clone: This CDR3 is also generated by other DNA sequences in the sample. This rearrangement joins TRBV7-9 to TRBJ1-5; D not resolved. The germline V gene encodes CDR1 SEHNR and CDR2 FQNEAQ (reference sequence). V was cut by 2 bases and J by 4 bases, with 9 bases left in between. The CDR3 has 14 amino acids. CDR3 region: CASSLSASNQPQHF. CDR3 nucleotides: TGTGCCAGCAGCTTAAGTGCCAGTAATCAGCCCCAGCATTTT.

CDR3 sequence (DNA): TGTGCCAGCAGACCCAGCGGGAGTGGCGAGCAGTACTTC. This gives the protein CASRPSGSGEQYF. The chain links TRBV13 to TRBJ2-7; 8 nucleotides align to TRBD2. V trimming: 6 bases; J trimming: 6 bases; junction bases outside the gene matches: 7. The germline V gene encodes CDR1 PRHDT and CDR2 FYEKMQ (reference sequence). This CDR3 is built from 13 residues.

V and J are TRBV9 and TRBJ2-7; possibly TRBD1 or TRBD2 for D (5 bases each). Trimming left V 3 bases short and J 3 bases short, with 16 bases between. The CDR3 is 15 residues long. Germline CDR1 is SGDLS and CDR2 is YYNGEE. The CDR3 sequence is CASSEASGTNYEQYF. The DNA for the CDR3 is TGTGCCAGCAGCGAGGCTTCCGGGACGAACTACGAGCAGTACTTC.

This clone has a single count. The chain couples TRBV28 to TRBJ2-1; a possible D gene is TRBD2 (5 bases). Germline lookup yields CDR1 MDHEN and CDR2 SYDVKM. There are 14 residues in the CDR3. With 5 bases removed from V and 7 bases from J, the gap between germline ends came to 15 bases. The CDR3 DNA follows: TGTGCCAGCAGTCCCCGGCCCACGGGGAATGAGCAGTTCTTC. It yields the protein CASSPRPTGNEQFF.

This chain joins TRBV4-1 and TRBJ1-2, with 12 bases lining up with TRBD1. The CDR3 is made up of 15 amino acids. The trim removed 6 bases at V and 2 bases at J, leaving 4 bases unmatched. The germline gives CDR1 MGHRA, CDR2 YSYEKL. CDR3 sequence (DNA): TGCGCCAGCAGTATCGGGACAGGGGGCAACTATGGCTACACCTTC. It translates to CASSIGTGGNYGYTF.

This chain joins TRBV9 and TRBJ1-3; weak D call: TRBD1 (6 bases). The CDR3 is 16 residues long. V dropped 3 bases and J dropped 3 bases, with 16 bases sitting between them. Germline V lookup: CDR1 SGDLS, CDR2 YYNGEE. The CDR3 loop is CASSATGVKGGNTIYF. The CDR3 DNA reads as TGTGCCAGCAGCGCGACAGGCGTAAAGGGTGGAAACACCATATATTTT.

J is TRBJ2-7 and V is TRBV11-2; D perhaps matches TRBD2 (5 bases). Trimming took 5 bases from V and 0 from J, leaving 11 bases between them. CDR3 size: 14 residues. CDR1 and CDR2 (germline): SGHAT, FQNNGV. CDR3 protein: CASSPLGLSYEQYF. As DNA, the CDR3 is TGTGCCAGCAGCCCTCTAGGACTCTCCTACGAGCAGTACTTC.

The V gene is TRBV7-9, the J gene TRBJ1-1; unclear D gene. Trimming left V 5 bases short and J 7 bases short, with 14 bases between. The CDR3 is 13 amino acids. Germline V lookup: CDR1 SEHNR, CDR2 FQNEAQ (reference sequence). The CDR3 loop reads CASSPDGGSEAFF. The CDR3 region has the DNA TGTGCCAGCAGCCCCGACGGAGGAAGTGAAGCTTTCTTT.

V usage is TRBV27 and J usage is TRBJ1-1; D might be TRBD1 (5 bases). Germline values: CDR1 MNHEY, CDR2 SMNVEV (reference sequence). The CDR3 extends over 16 amino acids. Trimming cost V 1 base and J 4 bases, with 16 bases left between them. CDR3: CASSLFSRSGGTEAFF. In DNA, the CDR3 is TGTGCCAGCAGTTTATTTTCACGGTCGGGGGGCACTGAAGCTTTCTTT.

The chain employs TRBV4-1 and TRBJ2-1; 9 bases map to TRBD1. CDR3 size: 16 residues. The V gene end was trimmed by 0 bases and the J gene end by 3 bases; junction bases not matched to a gene: 3. Per germline, CDR1 MGHRA and CDR2 YSYEKL. CDR3 nucleotides: TGCGCCAGCAGCCAAGAGGACAGGGGTCTCTACAATGAGCAGTTCTTC. The encoded protein is CASSQEDRGLYNEQFF.

This clone has a single count. The chain combines TRBV19 with TRBJ2-7; 11 bases are a match to TRBD2. Germline V CDR1 and CDR2: LNHDA, SQIVND (reference sequence). The CDR3 totals 16 residues. With 3 bases clipped from V and 3 bases from J, the junction kept 7 bases outside the gene matches. The CDR3: CASSIRGTSGLYEQYF. CDR3 nucleotides: TGTGCCAGTAGTATTCGGGGGACTAGCGGCCTCTACGAGCAGTACTTC.

The chain recombines TRBV14 with TRBJ2-2; D might be TRBD2 (6 bases). Germline V gene lookup returns CDR1 SGHDN and CDR2 FVKESK. The CDR3 spans 17 residues. V was pared by 3 bases and J by 4 bases, with 18 bases between. The CDR3 DNA is TGTGCCAGCAGCCAGGATAGCGGACGGACCGTCACCGGGGAGCTGTTTTTT. Its translation: CASSQDSGRTVTGELFF.

This chain uses TRBV29-1 with TRBJ2-7; 8 bases match TRBD1. Germline V gene lookup returns CDR1 SQVTM and CDR2 ANQGSEA. The CDR3 runs 15 residues. V was clipped by 7 bases and J by 4 bases; unmatched bases: 15. This chain's CDR3 is CSAGTGLPGGYEQYF. The CDR3 region has the DNA TGCAGCGCCGGGACAGGACTACCCGGGGGTTACGAGCAGTACTTC.

To note about this clone: Other DNA sequences in this sample translate to the same CDR3. This chain connects TRBV20-1 to TRBJ2-7; 8 bases match TRBD2. CDR1 is DFQATT and CDR2 is SNEGSKA in the germline V gene (reference sequence). CDR3 length: 11 residues. The V gene end was trimmed by 3 bases and the J gene end by 13 bases; junction bases not matched to a gene: 8. This CDR3 is CSARGRGASYF. DNA for the CDR3: TGCAGTGCTAGGGGGCGGGGGGCTAGTTACTTC.

On this clone: In the same sample, other DNA sequences code for this CDR3. The rearrangement joins TRBV28 to TRBJ1-1; D gene uncertain. This CDR3 region has 13 residues. Germline assignment: CDR1 MDHEN and CDR2 SYDVKM. V lost 1 base and J lost 5, with 8 bases in between. CDR3 protein: CASSLLGRTEAFF. CDR3 coding DNA: TGTGCCAGCAGTTTATTGGGGAGAACTGAAGCTTTCTTT.

The chain uses TRBV30 and TRBJ2-7; a possible D gene is TRBD2 (5 bases). This CDR3 comprises 14 residues. From germline, CDR1 is GTSNPN and CDR2 SVGIG (reference sequence). Between the trimmed V and J ends, which lost 2 bases and 1 base, there was a span of 12 bases. DNA of the CDR3: TGTGCCTGGAGTCTACTCGGGATATCCTACGAGCAGTACTTC. It specifies CAWSLLGISYEQYF.

The rearrangement joins TRBV30 to TRBJ1-1; a weak D match, TRBD1 (5 bases). Trimming stripped 5 bases from V and 1 base from J, with 17 bases between. CDR3 length equals 15 residues. In germline, CDR1 is GTSNPN, CDR2 SVGIG (reference sequence). The CDR3 is CAWESGAGGNTEAFF. In nucleotides, the CDR3 is TGTGCCTGGGAATCCGGGGCCGGAGGGAACACTGAAGCTTTCTTT.